Below, 7 T cell receptor beta chains from the same sample are listed, as sequenced in a study of cytomegalovirus exposure and HLA in healthy donors. Both 60 Vbeta primers and 13 Jbeta primers went into the PCR. Sequencing used immunoSEQ multiplex PCR; TCRdb keeps in-frame clones, though not all of them. Of under 200,000 clones listed, around 76% are singletons. Sequencing was done on a sample of PBMCs. The receptors shown here come from a man younger than 40 in good health and CMV-seronegative.

The V and J genes are TRBV27 and TRBJ1-1; 7 bases align to TRBD1. The germline CDR1 and CDR2 sequences are MNHEY and SMNVEV (reference sequence). J was trimmed by 4 bases and V by 8 bases; bases with no gene match: 13. The CDR3 contains 15 residues. CDR3 sequence (DNA): TGTGCCAGCGGCCCCAACAGGCCAGGGGGCACTGAAGCTTTCTTT. Translated: CASGPNRPGGTEAFF.

The rearrangement uses TRBV19 and TRBJ1-5, with D possibly TRBD1 on 6 matching bases. The germline CDR1 and CDR2 sequences are LNHDA and SQIVND (reference sequence). Trimming removed 3 bases at V and 1 base at J, with 10 bases between. This CDR3 is 15 amino acids long. CDR3: CASSMRGPSNQPQHF. In nucleotides, the CDR3 is TGTGCCAGTAGTATGCGGGGGCCCAGCAATCAGCCCCAGCATTTT.

The DNA of the CDR3 is TGTGCCAGCAAAACAGGGGGCAACTATGGCTACACCTTC. Translated, it gives CASKTGGNYGYTF. This chain connects TRBV6-5 to TRBJ1-2; 9 bases agree with TRBD1. The CDR3 is 13 amino acids. The germline V gene encodes CDR1 MNHEY and CDR2 SVGAGI. V was pared by 7 bases and J by 2 bases, with 2 bases of the junction left unmatched.

This chain connects TRBV5-1 to TRBJ2-5, with a possible D match to TRBD1 (6 bases). The germline V gene has CDR1 SGHRS and CDR2 YFSETQ. The CDR3 is made up of 14 amino acids. Trimming stripped 2 bases from V and 4 bases from J, with 12 bases between. CDR3 region: CASSFSGGRETQYF. CDR3 DNA: TGCGCCAGCAGCTTTTCTGGGGGCCGAGAGACCCAGTACTTC.

This chain joins TRBV6-1 and TRBJ2-1, with D possibly matching TRBD2 (5 bases). The germline V gene encodes CDR1 MNHNS and CDR2 SASEGT. V was clipped by 10 bases and J by 0 bases, with 10 bases between them. This CDR3 comprises 13 residues. CDR3 DNA sequence: TGTGCCATCGAACGGGGCTCCTACAATGAGCAGTTCTTC. Translated: CAIERGSYNEQFF.

This clone has a handful of counts. This chain links TRBV6-1 with TRBJ1-3; a possible D gene is TRBD1 (6 bases). The ends were cut back, 5 bases at V and 1 base at J, with 9 bases in the middle. The CDR3 runs to 14 residues. The germline V gene encodes CDR1 MNHNS and CDR2 SASEGT. CDR3: CASSQGHSGNTIYF. The CDR3, as DNA: TGTGCCAGCAGTCAGGGGCATTCTGGAAACACCATATATTTT.

The genes are TRBV5-4 and TRBJ2-3; 7 bases are a match to TRBD2. Germline V gene lookup returns CDR1 SGHNT and CDR2 YYREEE (reference sequence). The length of the CDR3 is 14 residues. The V segment lost 4 bases and the J segment 3 bases; nucleotides outside the gene matches: 5. CDR3 sequence: CASSRTSGTDTQYF. CDR3 DNA sequence: TGTGCCAGCAGCCGGACTAGTGGGACAGATACGCAGTATTTT.